Presented here are 28 T cell receptor beta chains from one specimen sequenced in a study of OX40 agonist ivuxolimab in advanced cancers. Here immunoSEQ multiplex PCR was the method, and the copy in TCRdb shows in-frame clones only, minus some. The table includes 94,000 or so clones, 80% to 90% detected once. The specimen comprised CD4+ or CD8+ T cells sorted from blood, sampled in a trial of the OX40 agonist ivuxolimab. Source of these receptors: an adult with an advanced solid tumor such as melanoma, head and neck, liver or kidney cancer.

This sequence joins TRBV6-1 and TRBJ2-3, with 9 bases fitting TRBD1. In germline, CDR1 is MNHNS, CDR2 SASEGT. The CDR3 runs 15 residues. Trimming at V came to 9 bases and at J to 0 bases, leaving 7 bases not matched to a gene. The DNA of the CDR3 is TGTGCCAGTTTCACGGGACAGGGAAGCACAGATACGCAGTATTTT. Residues: CASFTGQGSTDTQYF.

The chain carries TRBV14 and TRBJ1-1; the D is unclear. The V end was cut by 1 base, the J end by 4 bases, with 13 bases between. Germline values: CDR1 SGHDN, CDR2 FVKESK. The CDR3 is 15 amino acids. CDR3 bases: TGTGCCAGCAGCCAAGTTGGAGGGTTGGCCACTGAAGCTTTCTTT. Translating it yields CASSQVGGLATEAFF.

The chain uses TRBV7-2 and TRBJ1-1; the D is unclear. The germline CDR1 and CDR2 sequences are SGHTA and FQGNSA. The CDR3 is made up of 14 amino acids. V was trimmed by 3 bases and J by 1 base, leaving 9 bases between them. The CDR3 spells CASSFGRTNTEAFF. The DNA for the CDR3 is TGTGCCAGCAGCTTTGGACGGACGAACACTGAAGCTTTCTTT.

This clone has just one count. CDR3 sequence: CATSPEDSFNYGYTF. CDR3 bases: TGTGCCACCTCCCCCGAGGACAGTTTCAACTATGGCTACACCTTC. The chain links TRBV15 to TRBJ1-2, with a tentative D call TRBD1 (6 bases). This CDR3 region has 15 residues. The germline CDR1 and CDR2 sequences are LNHNV and YYDKDF (reference sequence). Trimming cost V 8 bases and J 2 bases, with 18 bases left between them. The full variable domain, its missing parts supplied by reference TRBV15 and TRBJ1-2, is DAMVIQNPRYQVTQFGKPVTLSCSQTLNHNVMYWYQQKSSQAPKLLFHYYDKDFNNEADTPDNFQSRRPNTSFCFLDIRSPGLGDTAMYLCATSPEDSFNYGYTFGSGTRLTVV.

In this sample, this clone turned up once. The chain carries TRBV19 and TRBJ1-2, with TRBD1 identical over 7 bases. The CDR3 extends over 11 amino acids. Germline CDR1 reads LNHDA; CDR2 reads SQIVND (reference sequence). With 8 bases clipped from V and 8 bases from J, the junction kept 5 bases outside the gene matches. The CDR3, as DNA: TGTGCCAGTTTACAGGGGATCGGCTACACCTTC. It yields the protein CASLQGIGYTF.

This chain uses TRBV6-6 with TRBJ2-3; TRBD1 matches 8 bases. The CDR3 has 13 amino acids. Germline CDR1 and CDR2: MNHNY and SVGAGI (reference sequence). Losses at the gene ends were 10 bases for V and 1 base for J; bases not matched to a gene: 4. The CDR3 DNA follows: TGTGCCACGACAGGGGATGGCACAGATACGCAGTATTTT. The encoded protein is CATTGDGTDTQYF.

The J gene is TRBJ1-2, the V gene TRBV6-5; 9 nucleotides match TRBD1. V lost 6 bases, J lost 7 bases, and 9 bases stayed unmatched. The CDR3 contains 14 residues. Per the germline V gene, CDR1 is MNHEY and CDR2 is SVGAGI. CDR3 amino acids: CASSRTGADGGYTF. The DNA of the CDR3 is TGTGCCAGCAGCCGGACAGGGGCGGATGGTGGCTACACCTTC.

CDR3 nucleotide sequence: TGTGCCAGCAGCTTAGATCCCAGGGGCTTCAGCTCCTATAATTCACCCCTCCACTTT. Protein product: CASSLDPRGFSSYNSPLHF. The J gene is TRBJ1-6, the V gene TRBV11-2, with D tentatively TRBD1 (6 bases). CDR1 and CDR2 from the germline V gene are SGHAT and FQNNGV. Trimming removed 0 bases at V and 0 bases at J, with 15 bases between. The CDR3 spans 19 residues.

J is TRBJ1-6 and V is TRBV27, with TRBD1 identical over 9 bases. CDR1 MNHEY and CDR2 SMNVEV come from the germline V gene (reference sequence). Trimming took 6 bases from V and 6 from J; bases not matched to a gene: 3. This CDR3 has 14 residues. CDR3 in amino acids: CASRGDRANSPLHF. CDR3 bases: TGTGCCAGCAGGGGGGACAGGGCTAATTCACCCCTCCACTTT.

The chain couples TRBV6-5 to TRBJ2-1; 8 nucleotides align to TRBD1. In germline, CDR1 is MNHEY, CDR2 SVGAGI. The CDR3 contains 14 residues. V was pared by 5 bases and J by 2 bases, with 2 bases of the junction left unmatched. The CDR3 here is CASSDRGPYNEQFF. The CDR3 nucleotides are TGTGCCAGCAGTGACAGGGGCCCCTACAATGAGCAGTTCTTC.

The V call is TRBV18, the J call TRBJ1-4; no clear D. This CDR3 spans 12 amino acids. CDR1 KGHSH and CDR2 LQKENI come from the germline V gene. Trimming took 5 bases from V and 2 from J, leaving 3 bases between them. The CDR3 DNA reads as TGTGCCAGCTCAAGCACTAATGAAAAACTGTTTTTT. Translating gives CASSSTNEKLFF.

In this sample, this clone turned up a few times. CDR3 nucleotides: TGTGCCAGCAGACGGGGGTACCAAGAGACCCAGTACTTC. Translation gives CASRRGYQETQYF. The rearrangement joins TRBV28 to TRBJ2-5, with D possibly TRBD2 on 6 matching bases. V was cut by 6 bases and J by 0 bases, with 8 bases left in between. Germline V gene lookup returns CDR1 MDHEN and CDR2 SYDVKM. The CDR3 loop spans 13 amino acids.

This clone has more than one count but fewer than ten. This chain connects TRBV7-2 to TRBJ1-5; tentatively, D is TRBD1 (6 bases). This CDR3 has 12 amino acids. V was pared by 4 bases and J by 7 bases, with 8 bases between. Germline V gene lookup returns CDR1 SGHTA and CDR2 FQGNSA. The CDR3 spells CASSSGVQPQHF. The CDR3 bases are TGTGCCAGCAGCTCAGGGGTACAGCCCCAGCATTTT. Drawing the rest from reference TRBV7-2 and TRBJ1-5, the complete variable domain is GAGVSQSPSNKVTEKGKDVELRCDPISGHTALYWYRQSLGQGLEFLIYFQGNSAPDKSGLPSDRFSAERTGGSVSTLTIQRTQQEDSAVYLCASSSGVQPQHFGDGTRLSIL.

The V and J genes are TRBV4-3 and TRBJ2-6, with no clear D. Per the germline V gene, CDR1 is LGHNA and CDR2 is YSLEER. V lost 0 bases, J lost 2 bases, and 14 bases lay in between. The CDR3 spans 18 residues. The CDR3 DNA reads TGCGCCAGCAGCCAAGAATCGACGACCGTTACTGGGGCCAACGTCCTGACTTTC. As protein: CASSQESTTVTGANVLTF.

The V and J genes are TRBV5-6 and TRBJ2-5; D unresolved. Germline CDR1 is SGHDT and CDR2 is YYEEEE. This CDR3 has 16 amino acids. Trimming pared 2 bases from V and 5 bases from J, leaving 19 bases between. CDR3: CASSLTPRTHGETQYF. DNA of the CDR3: TGTGCCAGCAGCTTAACCCCTCGGACCCACGGGGAGACCCAGTACTTC.

In DNA, the CDR3 is TGTGCCAGCAGCGTTGGGACACCTGGGGATACGCAGTATTTT. Encoded protein: CASSVGTPGDTQYF. This rearrangement joins TRBV9 to TRBJ2-3; D is possibly TRBD1 (6 bases). CDR1 and CDR2 (germline): SGDLS, YYNGEE. The CDR3 spans 14 residues. Trimming took off 2 bases at V and 6 bases at J, with 13 bases between the two ends. The entire variable domain, with the rest obtained from reference TRBV9 and TRBJ2-3, is as follows: DSGVTQTPKHLITATGQRVTLRCSPRSGDLSVYWYQQSLDQGLQFLIQYYNGEERAKGNILERFSAQQFPDLHSELNLSSLELGDSALYFCASSVGTPGDTQYFGPGTRLTVL.

The genes are TRBV2 and TRBJ2-5; D call uncertain. Per the germline V gene, CDR1 is SNHLY and CDR2 is FYNNEI. V lost 6 bases and J 3 bases, leaving 5 bases between the germline ends. The CDR3 has 11 residues. The CDR3 sequence: CASRAEETQYF. CDR3 bases: TGTGCCAGCAGGGCTGAAGAGACCCAGTACTTC.

The genes are TRBV30 and TRBJ1-2, with D unresolved. V was trimmed by 8 bases and J by 3 bases, leaving 10 bases between them. This CDR3 spans 11 amino acids. Germline loops: CDR1 GTSNPN, CDR2 SVGIG (reference sequence). The CDR3 nucleotides read TGTGCCGGCGAAAGGGACTATGGCTACACCTTC. Translated: CAGERDYGYTF.

The rearrangement uses TRBV5-1 and TRBJ1-2; D call uncertain. This CDR3 is 16 amino acids long. The germline V gene encodes CDR1 SGHRS and CDR2 YFSETQ. Trimming cost V 0 bases and J 8 bases, with 20 bases left between them. The CDR3 region is CASSLADGATRGGYTF. Here the CDR3 DNA reads TGCGCCAGCAGCTTGGCCGACGGAGCAACTCGAGGAGGCTACACCTTC.

This clone was counted a single time. V usage is TRBV25-1 and J usage is TRBJ2-1, with D hard to call. V was shortened by 3 bases and J by 3 bases, with 12 bases between the two germline ends. Per germline, CDR1 MGHDK and CDR2 SYGVNS. The CDR3 spans 15 residues. The CDR3 region is CASSDDQIHYNEQFF. Here the CDR3 DNA reads TGTGCCAGCAGTGATGACCAAATCCACTACAATGAGCAGTTCTTC.

This rearrangement joins TRBV4-1 to TRBJ1-3; D possibly corresponds to TRBD1 (5 bases). This CDR3 is 14 amino acids long. V was shortened by 8 bases and J by 4 bases, with 15 bases between the two germline ends. CDR1 is MGHRA and CDR2 is YSYEKL in the germline V gene. CDR3 DNA sequence: TGCGCCAGCGCCCCGGGGCCAGGAGGAAACACCATATATTTT. Protein product: CASAPGPGGNTIYF.

Details on this clone: One end of the junction is discordant with germline, which a read error may explain. J is TRBJ2-5 and V is TRBV9; D is ambiguous. This CDR3 is built from 15 residues. The germline CDR1 and CDR2 sequences are SGDLS and YYNGEE. The DNA for the CDR3 is TGTGCCAGCAGCCCCCCCTTGGGATCCCAAGGGACCCAGTACTTC. This codes for CASSPPLGSQGTQYF.

The V gene is TRBV5-1, the J gene TRBJ1-3; D remains unclear. The CDR3 extends over 14 amino acids. V dropped 0 bases and J dropped 0 bases, with 4 bases sitting between them. Germline values: CDR1 SGHRS, CDR2 YFSETQ. CDR3 residues: CASSLASSGNTIYF. CDR3 coding DNA: TGCGCCAGCAGCTTGGCCAGCTCTGGAAACACCATATATTTT.

This sequence joins TRBV5-1 and TRBJ1-1, with 8 bases aligning to TRBD1. The junction had 3 bases not matched to a gene; V was cut back by 7 bases and J by 1 base. CDR1 is SGHRS and CDR2 is YFSETQ in the germline V gene. The CDR3 extends over 13 amino acids. CDR3 coding DNA: TGCGCCAGCGGGGGGACAGGGAACACTGAAGCTTTCTTT. It codes for CASGGTGNTEAFF.

The CDR3 bases are TGTGCCAGCAGTTCTTTAGCGGGCACAGATACGCAGTATTTT. Translation: CASSSLAGTDTQYF. This chain connects TRBV28 to TRBJ2-3; weak D call: TRBD2 (6 bases). The germline V gene has CDR1 MDHEN and CDR2 SYDVKM. Trimming stripped 4 bases from V and 1 base from J, with 9 bases between. CDR3 length: 14 amino acids. Using reference TRBV28 and TRBJ2-3 for the parts outside the CDR3, the full variable domain is DVKVTQSSRYLVKRTGEKVFLECVQDMDHENMFWYRQDPGLGLRLIYFSYDVKMKEKGDIPEGYSVSREKKERFSLILESASTNQTSMYLCASSSLAGTDTQYFGPGTRLTVL.

The V gene is TRBV6-6, the J gene TRBJ2-1; 9 bases map to TRBD1. CDR1 is MNHNY, CDR2 SVGAGI, per germline (reference sequence). The CDR3 spans 16 residues. V dropped 7 bases and J dropped 6; count of bases not matched to a gene: 13. This CDR3 reads CASTRGARTGVNEQFF. The CDR3 nucleotides are TGTGCCAGCACCAGAGGTGCGCGGACAGGGGTCAATGAGCAGTTCTTC.

This rearrangement joins TRBV19 to TRBJ1-1; the D is unclear. The CDR3 consists of 11 residues. Trimming pared 3 bases from V and 1 base from J, leaving 0 bases between. From germline, CDR1 is LNHDA and CDR2 SQIVND (reference sequence). CDR3 DNA sequence: TGTGCCAGTAGTATGAACACTGAAGCTTTCTTT. Translated, it gives CASSMNTEAFF.

CDR3 nucleotides: TGTGCCAGCAGCCAAGATCTCCCAGGAGCTGGGGCCAACGTCCTGACTTTC. It codes for CASSQDLPGAGANVLTF. The chain is built from TRBV14 and TRBJ2-6; D unclear. The germline V and J ends were trimmed by 0 bases and 2 bases, with 11 bases remaining between them. Germline values: CDR1 SGHDN, CDR2 FVKESK. The CDR3 is 17 residues long. The complete variable domain, with remaining parts taken from reference TRBV14 and TRBJ2-6, reads EAGVTQFPSHSVIEKGQTVTLRCDPISGHDNLYWYRRVMGKEIKFLLHFVKESKQDESGMPNNRFLAERTGGTYSTLKVQPAELEDSGVYFCASSQDLPGAGANVLTFGAGSRLTVL.